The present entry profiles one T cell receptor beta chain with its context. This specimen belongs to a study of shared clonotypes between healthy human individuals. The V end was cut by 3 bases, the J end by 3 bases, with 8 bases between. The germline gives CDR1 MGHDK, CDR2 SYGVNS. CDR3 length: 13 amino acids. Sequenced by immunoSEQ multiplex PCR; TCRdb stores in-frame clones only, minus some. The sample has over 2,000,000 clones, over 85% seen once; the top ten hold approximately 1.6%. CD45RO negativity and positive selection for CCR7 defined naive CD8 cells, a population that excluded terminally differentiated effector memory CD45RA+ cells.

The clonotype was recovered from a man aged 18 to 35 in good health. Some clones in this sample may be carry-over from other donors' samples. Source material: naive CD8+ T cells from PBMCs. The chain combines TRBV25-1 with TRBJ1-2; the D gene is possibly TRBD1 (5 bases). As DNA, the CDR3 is TGTGCCAGCAGTGAGCAGGGCTACTATGGCTACACCTTC. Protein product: CASSEQGYYGYTF.